This note documents a single T cell receptor (beta chain) sequence. The CDR3 length is 15 residues. Germline loops: CDR1 MNHEY, CDR2 SMNVEV (reference sequence). Trimming removed 3 bases from V and 2 bases from J, with 11 bases in between. These data belong to a study of blood T cell repertoires in COVID-19. Cohort allocation depended upon clinical history that participants reported. Before being deemed recovered, Cohort 3 donors had two negative PCRs, clearance, or symptom resolution. In the original analysis: Reference gene primer amplification yielded estimated nucleated cell counts. Repertoires were generated with immunoSEQ multiplex PCR, while TCRdb's copy carries only in-frame clones and drops some. For V, J and clone size, that table is used; D and trimming come from the DNA. The sample lists about 240,000 clones; around 88% were seen once.

This chain connects TRBV27 to TRBJ2-1; tentative D call: TRBD1 (6 bases). The TCR was taken from a woman aged 25 to 39 who had recovered from COVID-19. The specimen was PBMCs or T cells enriched from blood (not recorded which). CDR3 in DNA: TGTGCCAGCAGTTTCACAGGGTGGGCCTACAATGAGCAGTTCTTC. Its protein is CASSFTGWAYNEQFF.